The rows below give T cell receptor beta chains drawn from one sample of a study of breast tumors, draining lymph nodes, adjacent tissues. TCRdb analysed the multiplex PCR reads with MiXCR anew, one entry per CDR3 protein. The table includes 80,000 to 130,000 distinct CDR3 sequences, approximately 21% detected once. Specimen: axillary lymph node tissue. These receptors came from a female donor with breast cancer. Some clones in this sample may be carry-over from other donors' samples. The CDR3 runs from the conserved cysteine through the conserved F or W. D genes are given only for firm matches. For some rows the clone size is stated as once, few or many, or as a class when expanded; others skip it.

>.|few|TRBV27|TRBJ2-2
TGTGCCAGCAGTCCACTAGGGCCCACCGGGGAGCTGTTTTTT
CASSPLGPTGELFF
>.|many|TRBV6-5|TRBJ2-3
TGTGCCAGCAGTTACCGGACTTTTCATACGCAGTATTTT
CASSYRTFHTQYF
>.|few|TRBV6-2/TRBV6-3|TRBJ2-6
TGTGCCAGCAGAGATGCTGGGGCCAACGTCCTGACTTTC
CASRDAGANVLTF
>TRBD2|many|TRBV5-1|TRBJ2-1
TGCGCCAGCAGCCCGGGGGGGGGTGAGCAGTTCTTC
CASSPGGGEQFF
>.|many|TRBV7-9|TRBJ2-7
TGTGCCAGCAGCTTAGGCCCAGAGCAGTACTTC
CASSLGPEQYF
>TRBD1|many|TRBV14|TRBJ2-7
TGTGCCAGCAGCCAAGTTTCCGGGACAGGGTCCTACGAGCAGTACTTC
CASSQVSGTGSYEQYF
>TRBD2|many|TRBV10-3|TRBJ2-7
TGTGCCATCAGTGAGATGCTAGCGGGAGATGGAGGCGAGCAGTACTTC
CAISEMLAGDGGEQYF
>.|many|TRBV5-1|TRBJ1-3
TGCGCCAGCAGCTTGGATTCCGGGTTTTCTGGAAACACCATATATTTT
CASSLDSGFSGNTIYF
>TRBD2|few|TRBV3-1|TRBJ2-1
TGTGCCAGCAGCCGATCGACTAGCTATTCCTACAATGAGCAGTTCTTC
CASSRSTSYSYNEQFF
>.|many|TRBV20-1|TRBJ2-5
TGCAGTGCTAGGGAAGAGACCCAGTACTTC
CSAREETQYF
>.|.|TRBV20-1|TRBJ2-2
TGCAGTGCTAGAGATAGAAGGTTCGCGAACACCGGGGAGCTGTTTTTT
CSARDRRFANTGELFF
>.|many|TRBV7-3|TRBJ1-6
TGTGCCAGCAGCTTAATGGAGGGTTCACCCCTCCACTTT
CASSLMEGSPLHF
>TRBD1|.|TRBV18|TRBJ1-5
TGTGCCAGCTCACCACGGACAGGGAATCAGCCCCAGCATTTT
CASSPRTGNQPQHF
>.|few|TRBV5-6|TRBJ1-1
TGTGCCAGCAGCTTACCGGGGACCACGAACACTGAAGCTTTCTTT
CASSLPGTTNTEAFF
>.|many|TRBV10-3|TRBJ1-6
TGTGCCATCACCCGGGACGGTTATAATTCACCCCTCCACTTT
CAITRDGYNSPLHF
>.|few|TRBV28|TRBJ1-5
TGTGCCAGCACTAGGGGACCACAGGCGGGCAATCAGCCCCAGCATTTT
CASTRGPQAGNQPQHF
>.|few|TRBV18|TRBJ2-5
TGTGCCAGCTCACCAAGTTTGGCCGACGGACAAGAGACCCAGTACTTC
CASSPSLADGQETQYF
>.|many|TRBV5-1|TRBJ1-6
TGCGCCAGCAGCGCAGGACAGCGTAATTCACCCCTCCACTTT
CASSAGQRNSPLHF
>.|few|TRBV2|TRBJ2-1
TGTGCCAGCAGTGAGAGACAGAGCTCCTACAATGAGCAGTTCTTC
CASSERQSSYNEQFF
>.|many|TRBV6-6|TRBJ2-5
TGTGCCGGGCGGAGTGCGGAGAGGGAGACCCAGTACTTC
CAGRSAERETQYF
>TRBD2|many|TRBV5-1|TRBJ2-7
TGCGCCAGCAGCTTGTGGGGGGGGGACGAGCAGTACTTC
CASSLWGGDEQYF
>.|many|TRBV6-1|TRBJ1-6
TGTGCCAGCAGGGAGGGGTGGATGACAGTAAATAATTCACCCCTCCACTTT
CASREGWMTVNNSPLHF
>TRBD2|many|TRBV11-2|TRBJ2-6
TGTGCCAGCAGCTCCGGGGGGGGGGCTTCTGGGGCCAACGTCCTGACTTTC
CASSSGGGASGANVLTF
>.|.|TRBV11-2|TRBJ1-3
TGTGCCAGCAGCTTAGCGTGGGGGCTACCTGGAAACACCATATATTTT
CASSLAWGLPGNTIYF
>TRBD2|many|TRBV6-5|TRBJ2-1
TGTGCCAGCAGTTACTCGCGGCTAGCGGGAGTCTACAATGAGCAGTTCTTC
CASSYSRLAGVYNEQFF
>.|many|TRBV2|TRBJ1-5
TGTGCCAGCAGTGGGATGGGAGGTCAGCCCCAGCATTTT
CASSGMGGQPQHF
>TRBD2|many|TRBV6-1|TRBJ2-3
TGTGCCAGCAAGGGACTAGCGGGAGGGAGAGGAGATACGCAGTATTTT
CASKGLAGGRGDTQYF